The next 23 T cell receptor beta chains were all read from a single sample in a study of shared clonotypes between healthy human individuals. Data came from immunoSEQ multiplex PCR; TCRdb stores just in-frame clones and leaves some out. The table shows about 2 million clones, with 85% to 95% occurring only once. Material: naive CD4+ T cells sorted from blood. This sample's subset: CD45RA+ positively selected. Source of these receptors: a man between 18 and 35 years old in good health.

The chain combines TRBV27 with TRBJ2-1; a possible D gene is TRBD2 (5 bases). The CDR3 contains 13 residues. The ends were cut back, 3 bases at V and 4 bases at J, with 7 bases in the middle. Looked up from germline, CDR1 is MNHEY and CDR2 is SMNVEV (reference sequence). CDR3 sequence: CASSLGAYNEQFF. The CDR3 nucleotides are TGTGCCAGCAGTTTGGGAGCTTACAATGAGCAGTTCTTC.

V usage is TRBV5-6 and J usage is TRBJ2-2; D could derive from TRBD1 or TRBD2 (5 bases each). CDR3 length: 15 residues. The germline gives CDR1 SGHDT, CDR2 YYEEEE. V shed 1 base and J shed 0 bases, with 7 bases lying between them. The CDR3 nucleotides read TGTGCCAGCAGCTTGCTGGGGGCGAACACCGGGGAGCTGTTTTTT. Protein product: CASSLLGANTGELFF. Complete variable domain (other parts from reference TRBV5-6 and TRBJ2-2): DAGVTQSPTHLIKTRGQQVTLRCSPKSGHDTVSWYQQALGQGPQFIFQYYEEEERQRGNFPDRFSGHQFPNYSSELNVNALLLGDSALYLCASSLLGANTGELFFGEGSRLTVL.

This rearrangement joins TRBV5-1 to TRBJ2-1; TRBD1 is a possible D gene (6 bases). With 3 bases removed from V and 0 bases from J, the gap between germline ends came to 10 bases. The germline V gene encodes CDR1 SGHRS and CDR2 YFSETQ. The CDR3 runs 15 residues. In DNA form, the CDR3 reads TGCGCCAGCAGCTCCGTAGGGGGCTCCTACAATGAGCAGTTCTTC. Translating gives CASSSVGGSYNEQFF.

This chain links TRBV2 with TRBJ1-2; D not resolved. Germline-derived CDR1 and CDR2 are SNHLY and FYNNEI. The CDR3 consists of 14 residues. Deletions cut 4 bases from V and 5 bases from J, with 14 bases between. The CDR3 protein is CASSGVALNYGYTF. CDR3 coding DNA: TGTGCCAGCAGTGGAGTGGCCCTCAATTATGGCTACACCTTC. The full variable domain, in which reference TRBV2 and TRBJ1-2 provide the parts outside the CDR3, is EPEVTQTPSHQVTQMGQEVILRCVPISNHLYFYWYRQILGQKVEFLVSFYNNEISEKSEIFDDQFSVERPDGSNFTLKIRSTKLEDSAMYFCASSGVALNYGYTFGSGTRLTVV.

The CDR3 DNA reads TGTGCCAGTAGTGCGGGACGGGAGACCTACGAGCAGTACTTC. The encoded protein is CASSAGRETYEQYF. The genes are TRBV19 and TRBJ2-7, with TRBD2 as a possible D gene (6 bases). Between the trimmed V and J ends, which lost 5 bases and 2 bases, there was a span of 13 bases. The CDR3 totals 14 residues. The germline gives CDR1 LNHDA, CDR2 SQIVND (reference sequence).

A note on this clone: In the same sample, other DNA sequences code for this CDR3. The rearrangement uses TRBV5-4 and TRBJ2-5; D is unresolved. Trimming shortened V by 0 bases and J by 2 bases, and 8 bases separated the two germline ends. The germline gives CDR1 SGHNT, CDR2 YYREEE (reference sequence). This CDR3 has 14 residues. The CDR3 spells CASSLAGRQETQYF. The CDR3 DNA reads TGTGCCAGCAGCTTGGCGGGCAGGCAAGAGACCCAGTACTTC.

This chain connects TRBV5-1 to TRBJ2-4; no firm D call. V was cut by 4 bases and J by 7 bases, with 15 bases left in between. Per the germline V gene, CDR1 is SGHRS and CDR2 is YFSETQ. The CDR3 spans 14 residues. DNA of the CDR3: TGCGCCAGCAGCGCCGGCTATCTTGCCAACATTCAGTACTTC. Translated, it gives CASSAGYLANIQYF.

About this clone: This sample also contains other DNA sequences that code for the same CDR3. The rearrangement uses TRBV29-1 and TRBJ1-1, with TRBD1 as a possible D gene (6 bases). The V end was cut by 5 bases, the J end by 5 bases, with 12 bases between. CDR1 and CDR2 from the germline V gene are SQVTM and ANQGSEA. The CDR3 covers 12 residues. In DNA form, the CDR3 reads TGCAGCGTTCGGGGGGGCAGGACTGAAGCTTTCTTT. Protein product: CSVRGGRTEAFF. The full variable domain, its missing parts supplied by reference TRBV29-1 and TRBJ1-1, is SAVISQKPSRDICQRGTSLTIQCQVDSQVTMMFWYRQQPGQSLTLIATANQGSEATYESGFVIDKFPISRPNLTFSTLTVSNMSPEDSSIYLCSVRGGRTEAFFGQGTRLTVV.

The chain links TRBV2 to TRBJ2-5; a weak D match, TRBD2 (5 bases). This CDR3 is 13 amino acids long. Trimming left V 6 bases short and J 7 bases short, with 15 bases between. Germline lookup yields CDR1 SNHLY and CDR2 FYNNEI. The DNA for the CDR3 is TGTGCCAGCAGAACCGGGAACCGGGGGACCCAGTACTTC. Encoded protein: CASRTGNRGTQYF.

DNA for the CDR3: TGCGCCAGCAGCCGACAGGGGGCGAGTCAAGAGACCCAGTACTTC. This translates into CASSRQGASQETQYF. The J gene is TRBJ2-5, the V gene TRBV5-1; 10 bases are shared with TRBD1. V trimming: 4 bases; J trimming: 2 bases; junction bases outside the gene matches: 5. The CDR3 is 15 amino acids. Per germline, CDR1 SGHRS and CDR2 YFSETQ.

The rearrangement links TRBV2 to TRBJ2-7, with D possibly matching TRBD2 (6 bases). CDR3 length equals 15 residues. Trimming shortened V by 0 bases and J by 2 bases, and 11 bases separated the two germline ends. Germline lookup yields CDR1 SNHLY and CDR2 FYNNEI. The CDR3 DNA follows: TGTGCCAGCAGTGAAGCGCCGGGGGTTCCCTACGAGCAGTACTTC. This translates into CASSEAPGVPYEQYF.

The genes are TRBV7-2 and TRBJ2-7; TRBD2 matches at 7 bases. V lost 3 bases, J lost 0 bases, and 5 bases stayed unmatched. CDR1 and CDR2 (germline): SGHTA, FQGNSA. CDR3 size: 15 residues. CDR3 sequence (DNA): TGTGCCAGCAGCTTGGCGGGAGATAGCTCCTACGAGCAGTACTTC. Translation gives CASSLAGDSSYEQYF.

The rearrangement uses TRBV2 and TRBJ1-2; D may be TRBD1 (6 bases). CDR3 length: 17 residues. V lost 6 bases to trimming and J lost 5 bases, with 25 bases between them. The germline gives CDR1 SNHLY, CDR2 FYNNEI. CDR3 in DNA: TGTGCCAGCAGCCTAGGGGGGGCGGATCACTGGGGATATGGCTACACCTTC. Translating it yields CASSLGGADHWGYGYTF.

The chain is built from TRBV7-8 and TRBJ1-4, with TRBD1 identical over 9 bases. The J segment lost 6 bases and the V segment lost 3 bases, leaving 2 bases of the junction unmatched. Germline CDR1 SGHVS, CDR2 FQNEAQ. This CDR3 region has 14 residues. The CDR3 nucleotides are TGTGCCAGCAGCTTGACAGGGGGGCATGAAAAACTGTTTTTT. It specifies CASSLTGGHEKLFF.

This chain uses TRBV5-1 with TRBJ1-4, with a possible D match to TRBD1 (5 bases). Trimming removed 4 bases at V and 7 bases at J, with 14 bases between. CDR1 is SGHRS, CDR2 YFSETQ, per germline. This CDR3 region has 14 residues. The CDR3 DNA sequence: TGCGCCAGCAGCGGGGGAGAAGTATCTGAAAAACTGTTTTTT. This gives the protein CASSGGEVSEKLFF.

CDR3 sequence (DNA): TGTGCCAGCACTAGCCGGGCCAAAAGAGGCGAGCAGTACTTC. As protein: CASTSRAKRGEQYF. The chain employs TRBV6-5 and TRBJ2-7; the D gene is possibly TRBD2 (5 bases). Germline CDR1 reads MNHEY; CDR2 reads SVGAGI. This CDR3 contains 14 residues. Deletions cut 7 bases from V and 6 bases from J, with 19 bases between.

About this clone: The same CDR3 is also encoded by other DNA sequences in this sample. The V call is TRBV30, the J call TRBJ1-4, with D tentatively TRBD1 (6 bases). With 3 bases removed from V and 2 bases from J, the gap between germline ends came to 10 bases. Germline loops: CDR1 GTSNPN, CDR2 SVGIG (reference sequence). The CDR3 is 14 residues long. CDR3 in amino acids: CAWSPRGTNEKLFF. The CDR3 bases are TGTGCCTGGAGCCCCAGGGGTACTAATGAAAAACTGTTTTTT.

This clone has only one observation. The chain recombines TRBV5-4 with TRBJ2-1, with 9 bases identical to TRBD2. Trimming at V came to 4 bases and at J to 9 bases, leaving 8 bases not matched to a gene. CDR3 length: 14 residues. Germline V gene data show CDR1 as SGHNT and CDR2 as YYREEE (reference sequence). In DNA form, the CDR3 reads TGTGCCAGCAGCATCGATAGCGGGGGATTTGAGCAGTTCTTC. As protein: CASSIDSGGFEQFF.

This clone was recorded only once. The CDR3 DNA follows: TGTGCCAGTAGTCGGGACAGAAGCTCCTACGAGCAGTACTTC. This encodes CASSRDRSSYEQYF. The genes are TRBV19 and TRBJ2-7; TRBD1 agrees at 7 bases. Germline V gene data show CDR1 as LNHDA and CDR2 as SQIVND (reference sequence). The V gene end was trimmed by 5 bases and the J gene end by 0 bases; junction bases not matched to a gene: 4. This CDR3 contains 14 residues. The full variable domain, in which reference TRBV19 and TRBJ2-7 provide the parts outside the CDR3, is DGGITQSPKYLFRKEGQNVTLSCEQNLNHDAMYWYRQDPGQGLRLIYYSQIVNDFQKGDIAEGYSVSREKKESFPLTVTSAQKNPTAFYLCASSRDRSSYEQYFGPGTRLTVT.

The gene calls are TRBV30 and TRBJ2-2, with 7 positions matching TRBD1. J gave up 2 bases and V 5 bases, and 8 bases lay outside the gene matches. The CDR3 contains 15 residues. Germline CDR1 is GTSNPN and CDR2 is SVGIG (reference sequence). In DNA form, the CDR3 reads TGTGCCTGGCGTCGACAGGGAACTAACACCGGGGAGCTGTTTTTT. This gives the protein CAWRRQGTNTGELFF.

The CDR3 nucleotides read TGTGCCAGCAGTTACCCTGCGGCGGGGCGGCATGAGCAGTTCTTC. Residues: CASSYPAAGRHEQFF. The V and J genes are TRBV6-5 and TRBJ2-1, with a weak D call TRBD2 (6 bases). This CDR3 has 15 residues. Germline CDR1 MNHEY, CDR2 SVGAGI. V was clipped by 2 bases and J by 8 bases, with 16 bases between them.

This chain joins TRBV10-3 and TRBJ2-3; D possibly corresponds to TRBD2 (6 bases). The V gene lost 4 bases and the J gene lost 0 bases, with 11 bases spanning the gap. CDR3 length: 15 amino acids. Germline V lookup: CDR1 ENHRY, CDR2 SYGVKD. DNA of the CDR3: TGTGCCATCAGTGTAGGAGCGGGTAGCACAGATACGCAGTATTTT. The encoded protein is CAISVGAGSTDTQYF.

The V gene is TRBV6-1, the J gene TRBJ2-7; tentative D call: TRBD1 (6 bases). The length of the CDR3 is 17 residues. The V end lost 4 bases, the J end lost 3 bases, and 22 bases lay between the germline ends. Germline values: CDR1 MNHNS, CDR2 SASEGT. The CDR3 coding sequence is TGTGCCAGCAGTGTTATCCAAACAGGGCCCCGGGACTACGAGCAGTACTTC. Translation: CASSVIQTGPRDYEQYF.